The 29 T cell receptor beta chains in this list originate from one sample, sequenced in a study of Graves' ophthalmopathy and Graves' hyperthyroidism. Transcripts of RNA were the source for amplifying TCR beta CDR3 regions. Investigators did first-round RT-PCR with HTBI primers, then second-round multiplex PCR. TCRdb recomputed calls from the multiplex PCR reads with MiXCR, one row per CDR3 protein. The repertoire has about 740,000 distinct CDR3 sequences, approximately 40% of them found once; the top ten carry approximately 43%. The specimen sequenced was peripheral blood. These TCRs come from an adult man with Graves' ophthalmopathy.

Points on this clonotype: This may arise from a read error, as a much more abundant clone is one base away. This chain uses TRBV7-2 with TRBJ2-7; D is unclear. Germline-derived CDR1 and CDR2 are SGHTA and FQGNSA. The CDR3 is made up of 13 amino acids. CDR3 amino acids: CASSLPSTYGQYF. The CDR3 DNA is TGTGCCAGCAGCTTACCCAGTACCTACGGGCAGTACTTC.

V gene TRBV7-9 combines with J gene TRBJ2-2; D remains ambiguous. The CDR3 contains 13 residues. CDR1 and CDR2 (germline): SEHNR, FQNEAQ (reference sequence). Trimming pared 5 bases from V and 4 bases from J, leaving 8 bases between. The CDR3 region has the DNA TGTGCCAGCAGCAATAGGGTCACCGGGGAGCTGTTTTTT. Its translation is CASSNRVTGELFF.

Details on this clonotype: This sequence may be a read error, since a much larger clone differs from it by one base. This chain connects TRBV10-3 to TRBJ1-5; the match to TRBD1 covers 8 bases. From germline, CDR1 is ENHRY and CDR2 SYGVKD. The CDR3 totals 14 residues. Trimming cost V 5 bases and J 7 bases; bases outside gene matches: 7. CDR3 region: CAISTGQGRQPQHF. In DNA, the CDR3 is TGTGCCATCAGTACCGGACAGGGACGGCAGCCCCAGCATTTT.

The chain couples TRBV3-1 to TRBJ1-2; no firm D call. The CDR3 is 13 amino acids. The germline V gene encodes CDR1 LGHDT and CDR2 YNNKEL (reference sequence). Trimming removed 2 bases from V and 3 bases from J, with 7 bases in between. The CDR3 sequence is CASSQRDHYGYTF. The CDR3 DNA follows: TGTGCCAGCAGCCAACGGGATCACTATGGCTACACCTTC.

About this clonotype itself: One end of the junction fails to match germline, which may point to a read error. J is TRBJ2-2 and V is TRBV20-1, with D possibly being TRBD2 (5 bases). This CDR3 has 14 residues. The germline gives CDR1 DFQATT, CDR2 SNEGSKA (reference sequence). CDR3 loop: CSAKGRRDTGELCF. The CDR3 DNA sequence: TGCAGTGCTAAAGGGCGCAGAGACACCGGGGAGCTGTGTTTT.

This clonotype was counted at least ten times. The V call is TRBV7-8, the J call TRBJ1-5, with no clear D. This CDR3 region has 14 residues. V was cut by 1 base and J by 7 bases, with 11 bases left in between. Germline assignment: CDR1 SGHVS and CDR2 FQNEAQ. This CDR3 reads CASSLEAVGQPQHF. In DNA, the CDR3 is TGTGCCAGCAGCTTAGAGGCAGTCGGCCAGCCCCAGCATTTT.

V usage is TRBV7-2 and J usage is TRBJ2-6; D possibly corresponds to TRBD1 (6 bases). Per the germline V gene, CDR1 is SGHTA and CDR2 is FQGNSA. The V end lost 4 bases, the J end lost 0 bases, and 7 bases lay between the germline ends. This CDR3 is built from 15 residues. The CDR3, as DNA: TGTGCCAGCAGCTCAGGGGCCTCTGGGGCCAACGTCCTGACTTTC. Its translation: CASSSGASGANVLTF.

This clonotype appeared a few times. This chain links TRBV19 with TRBJ1-1; TRBD1 matches at 7 bases. In germline, CDR1 is LNHDA, CDR2 SQIVND (reference sequence). The CDR3 extends over 14 amino acids. Losses at the gene ends were 1 base for V and 4 bases for J; bases not matched to a gene: 3. The CDR3 sequence is CASSIGSGGTEAFF. As DNA, the CDR3 is TGTGCCAGTAGTATAGGATCAGGGGGCACTGAAGCTTTCTTT.

J is TRBJ1-5 and V is TRBV19; TRBD1 matches 9 bases. V trimming: 6 bases; J trimming: 6 bases; junction bases outside the gene matches: 6. CDR1 is LNHDA, CDR2 SQIVND, per germline (reference sequence). The CDR3 loop spans 14 amino acids. The DNA for the CDR3 is TGTGCCAGTAGCCGGGACAGGGTCCGTCAGCCCCAGCATTTT. Its translation is CASSRDRVRQPQHF.

This chain uses TRBV10-2 with TRBJ1-5; possible D gene TRBD1, 5 bases. CDR3 length equals 15 residues. The germline gives CDR1 WSHSY, CDR2 SAAADI. Between the trimmed V and J ends, which lost 9 bases and 0 bases, there was a span of 15 bases. CDR3 region: CASRAGADSNQPQHF. The CDR3 DNA is TGCGCCAGTCGGGCCGGGGCGGATAGCAATCAGCCCCAGCATTTT.

The CDR3 DNA reads as TGTGCCACCAGTGCGCTGGGACTCAGCAATCAGCCCCAGCATTTT. Translated, it gives CATSALGLSNQPQHF. This chain joins TRBV24-1 and TRBJ1-5; perhaps TRBD1 as D (5 bases). Per germline, CDR1 KGHDR and CDR2 SFDVKD. The CDR3 sequence is 15 residues long. Trimming took 5 bases from V and 1 from J, leaving 11 bases between them.

This clonotype was counted at least ten times. V usage is TRBV2 and J usage is TRBJ2-7; 11 bases match TRBD1. The junction had 3 bases not matched to a gene; V was cut back by 6 bases and J by 5 bases. The CDR3 is 13 amino acids. Germline CDR1 SNHLY, CDR2 FYNNEI. CDR3 residues: CASRRDRGDEQYF. CDR3 DNA sequence: TGTGCCAGCAGGAGGGACAGGGGGGACGAGCAGTACTTC.

V and J are TRBV2 and TRBJ1-3, with D uncertain. Germline CDR1 and CDR2: SNHLY and FYNNEI. Trimming stripped 6 bases from V and 1 base from J, with 13 bases between. CDR3 length: 15 amino acids. CDR3 protein: CASSLNIGSGNTIYF. CDR3 bases: TGTGCCAGCAGCCTCAATATAGGATCTGGAAACACCATATATTTT.

This rearrangement joins TRBV2 to TRBJ2-7; TRBD2 aligns across 12 bases. The CDR3 totals 14 residues. CDR1 is SNHLY, CDR2 FYNNEI, per germline. V dropped 11 bases and J dropped 4; count of bases not matched to a gene: 9. The CDR3 protein is CAWSPLAGGYEQYF. In DNA form, the CDR3 reads TGTGCCTGGAGTCCCCTAGCGGGAGGGTACGAGCAGTACTTC.

This clonotype was picked up many times. The chain couples TRBV7-3 to TRBJ1-1; D is uncertain. The germline gives CDR1 SGHTA, CDR2 FQGTGA. V lost 1 base and J 3 bases, leaving 6 bases between the germline ends. The length of the CDR3 is 13 residues. CDR3 protein: CASSLNAYTEAFF. CDR3 DNA sequence: TGTGCCAGCAGCTTAAATGCGTACACTGAAGCTTTCTTT.

A note on this clonotype: The junction departs from the called germline gene at one end, perhaps through a read error. This chain joins TRBV2 and TRBJ1-2; D not certain. The CDR3 is 12 amino acids. From germline, CDR1 is SNHLY and CDR2 FYNNEI. This chain's CDR3 is CASSGQLSGHTF. CDR3 coding DNA: TGTGCCAGCAGTGGTCAGCTAAGTGGCCACACCTTC.

In its sample, this clonotype was seen a few times. The chain combines TRBV7-9 with TRBJ2-7; TRBD1 aligns across 9 bases. Looked up from germline, CDR1 is SEHNR and CDR2 is FQNEAQ (reference sequence). The CDR3 is made up of 15 amino acids. J lost 5 bases, V lost 5 bases, and 10 bases had no gene match. DNA of the CDR3: TGTGCCAGCAGCCAAGAGAGGGGACAGGGAGACGAGCAGTACTTC. Translated: CASSQERGQGDEQYF.

This clonotype showed up many times. CDR3 DNA: TGTGCCAGCAGCTTTTGGGGGGCGGACACTGAAGCTTTCTTT. Protein sequence: CASSFWGADTEAFF. The V gene is TRBV7-9, the J gene TRBJ1-1; maybe TRBD1 (6 bases). The ends were cut back, 3 bases at V and 3 bases at J, with 11 bases in the middle. This CDR3 region has 14 residues. Germline V lookup: CDR1 SEHNR, CDR2 FQNEAQ (reference sequence).

On this clonotype itself: Relative to the germline gene, one junction end is altered; a read error may explain this. The chain combines TRBV29-1 with TRBJ2-6; D not resolved. The CDR3 totals 9 residues. CDR1 is SQVTM and CDR2 is ANQGSEA in the germline V gene. In DNA form, the CDR3 reads TGCAGCGTTGTGTACACTGAAGCTTTC. Its translation is CSVVYTEAF. Supplemented by reference TRBV29-1 and TRBJ2-6, the full variable domain reads SAVISQKPSRDICQRGTSLTIQCQVDSQVTMMFWYRQQPGQSLTLIATANQGSEATYESGFVIDKFPISRPNLTFSTLTVSNMSPEDSSIYLCSVVYTEAFGAGSRLTVL.

The J gene is TRBJ1-1, the V gene TRBV2; D is possibly TRBD1 (6 bases). There are 15 residues in the CDR3. Trimming cost V 6 bases and J 5 bases, with 19 bases left between them. CDR1 and CDR2 (germline): SNHLY, FYNNEI. This CDR3 is CASSLSGDLDTEAFF. The CDR3 DNA follows: TGTGCCAGCAGCTTGTCAGGGGATTTAGATACTGAAGCTTTCTTT.

This clonotype was counted between two and nine times. The CDR3 bases are TGTGCCAGCAGCGCGCCTTACTACAGGGAGAACACTGAAGCTTTCTTT. It is translated as CASSAPYYRENTEAFF. V and J are TRBV9 and TRBJ1-1; D might be TRBD1 (6 bases). This CDR3 spans 16 amino acids. V lost 3 bases to trimming and J lost 1 base, with 16 bases between them. Germline V lookup: CDR1 SGDLS, CDR2 YYNGEE.

This clonotype was observed a handful of times. The V gene is TRBV7-9, the J gene TRBJ2-2, with TRBD2 matching over 10 bases. The germline V gene encodes CDR1 SEHNR and CDR2 FQNEAQ (reference sequence). The V segment lost 4 bases and the J segment 8 bases; nucleotides outside the gene matches: 19. The CDR3 runs 19 residues. CDR3 loop: CASSSQDFGASGSAGELFF. DNA of the CDR3: TGTGCCAGCAGCTCCCAAGATTTCGGGGCTAGCGGGAGTGCTGGGGAGCTGTTTTTT.

This clonotype was recorded at least ten times. The chain has TRBV2 and TRBJ2-5, with no clear D. Between the trimmed V and J ends, which lost 0 bases and 7 bases, there was a span of 15 bases. Germline lookup yields CDR1 SNHLY and CDR2 FYNNEI. The CDR3 extends over 15 amino acids. This chain's CDR3 is CASSEAWNLRGTQYF. Here the CDR3 DNA reads TGTGCCAGCAGTGAAGCTTGGAACCTTCGTGGGACCCAGTACTTC.

To note about this clonotype: It may be a read error: a sequence one base away is much more abundant. The CDR3 sequence: CASRSRGGLAGKTQYF. Written as DNA, the CDR3 is TGTGCCAGCCGCTCTAGGGGGGGACTAGCGGGAAAGACCCAGTACTTC. V gene TRBV11-2 combines with J gene TRBJ2-5; TRBD2 matches 13 bases. This CDR3 region has 16 residues. The germline gives CDR1 SGHAT, CDR2 FQNNGV. Germline trimming cut 8 bases from V and 6 bases from J; bases unmatched to any gene: 12.

The chain has TRBV29-1 and TRBJ1-2; 9 bases fit TRBD1. The germline V gene has CDR1 SQVTM and CDR2 ANQGSEA. Unmatched junction bases numbered 5, after V lost 4 bases and J lost 5 bases. The CDR3 length is 13 residues. CDR3 loop: CSVGGQGMYGYTF. The CDR3 DNA sequence: TGCAGCGTTGGCGGACAGGGGATGTATGGCTACACCTTC.

V usage is TRBV20-1 and J usage is TRBJ1-1, with a tentative D call TRBD1 (6 bases). The CDR3 runs 15 residues. Trimming removed 3 bases from V and 1 base from J, with 15 bases in between. Germline CDR1 DFQATT, CDR2 SNEGSKA (reference sequence). CDR3 nucleotide sequence: TGCAGTGCTAGGTCCAGGGGAACGGGGAACACTGAAGCTTTCTTT. It specifies CSARSRGTGNTEAFF.

As DNA, the CDR3 is TGTGCCAGCAGTGGAGCGGGGACTGGGGCCAACGTCCTGACTTTC. Residues: CASSGAGTGANVLTF. The V gene is TRBV6-5, the J gene TRBJ2-6, with 7 bases aligning to TRBD2. CDR1 is MNHEY, CDR2 SVGAGI, per germline. The CDR3 has 15 residues. Germline trimming cut 5 bases from V and 2 bases from J; bases unmatched to any gene: 3.

The table lists this clonotype with a few counts. This chain links TRBV29-1 with TRBJ2-2; TRBD1 aligns across 9 bases. V shed 7 bases, J shed 0 bases, and the junction held 9 bases outside the gene matches. Germline CDR1 SQVTM, CDR2 ANQGSEA. The CDR3 consists of 16 residues. CDR3 residues: CSASNRGPSNTGELFF. DNA of the CDR3: TGCAGCGCCTCAAACAGGGGGCCTTCGAACACCGGGGAGCTGTTTTTT.

This clonotype was picked up a small number of times. This chain joins TRBV10-3 and TRBJ2-1, with D maybe TRBD2 (6 bases). Germline lookup yields CDR1 ENHRY and CDR2 SYGVKD. Trimming took 0 bases from V and 8 from J, leaving 11 bases between them. The CDR3 spans 14 residues. The CDR3 sequence: CAISESPEGYEQFF. The CDR3, as DNA: TGTGCCATCAGTGAGTCTCCGGAGGGCTATGAGCAGTTCTTC.